The source of this TCR beta chain is a study of cytomegalovirus exposure and HLA in healthy donors. The CDR3 contains 13 residues. Germline loops: CDR1 KGHSH, CDR2 LQKENI. V lost 3 bases to trimming and J lost 2 bases, with 7 bases between them. To note about this clone: What it binds is unknown.

Study-level points and caveats: Sequencing likely caused a cluster of highly shared sequence variants. Researchers catalogued roughly 170 TCR beta chains as cytomegalovirus-associated. Presence/absence analyses supposed approximately even sequencing depth among donors.

Both 60 Vbeta primers and 13 Jbeta primers went into the PCR. The protocol was immunoSEQ multiplex PCR, while the TCRdb copy is restricted to in-frame clones and leaves out a portion. Among 100,000 to 150,000 clones, 60% to 80% were seen once, and the ten largest hold about 1%. This chain connects TRBV18 to TRBJ1-2; D is possibly TRBD1 (6 bases). The sample taken for sequencing was PBMCs. This sequence originates from an older woman in good health and CMV-seronegative. In nucleotides, the CDR3 is TGTGCCAGCTCACCGGACAGAAACTATGGCTACACCTTC. It is translated as CASSPDRNYGYTF.